These 2 T cell receptor beta chains originate from one sample sequenced in a study of blood T cell repertoires in COVID-19. TCRdb's table, derived via immunoSEQ multiplex PCR, lists solely in-frame clones and lacks some. In the table there are about 11,000 clones, approximately 88% of which are singletons. The sequenced sample consisted of peripheral blood. These TCRs come from a human donor in a cohort sampled during active COVID-19.

The chain joins TRBV11-2 to TRBJ2-7, with a tentative D call TRBD1 (6 bases). Trimming shortened V by 4 bases and J by 2 bases, and 9 bases separated the two germline ends. The CDR3 covers 13 residues. The V gene's germline CDR1 is SGHAT and CDR2 FQNNGV. The CDR3 DNA reads TGTGCCAGCAGCTCCGACAGGCCCTACGAGCAGTACTTC. Residues: CASSSDRPYEQYF.

V usage is TRBV5-3 and J usage is TRBJ2-3; tentatively, D is TRBD2 (6 bases). TRBV5-3 qualifies as an ORF whose function is uncertain. Trimming took 2 bases from V and 0 from J, leaving 25 bases between them. The length of the CDR3 is 20 residues. CDR3 loop: CARSFPQRSAGRASTDTQYF. The CDR3 DNA is TGTGCCAGAAGCTTCCCTCAGCGTTCGGCGGGGCGTGCTAGCACAGATACGCAGTATTTT.